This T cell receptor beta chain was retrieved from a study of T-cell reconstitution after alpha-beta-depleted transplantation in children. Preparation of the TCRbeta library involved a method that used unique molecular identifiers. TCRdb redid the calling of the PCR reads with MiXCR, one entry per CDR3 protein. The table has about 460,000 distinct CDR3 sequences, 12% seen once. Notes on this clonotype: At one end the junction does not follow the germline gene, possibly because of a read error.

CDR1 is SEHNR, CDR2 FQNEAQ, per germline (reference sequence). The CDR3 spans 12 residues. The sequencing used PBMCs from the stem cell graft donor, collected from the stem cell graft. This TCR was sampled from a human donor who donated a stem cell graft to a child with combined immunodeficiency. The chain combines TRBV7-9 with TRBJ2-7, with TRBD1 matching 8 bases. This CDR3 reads CASSLSEQGASF. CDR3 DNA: TGTGCCAGCAGCCTGTCGGAGCAGGGGGCTTCCTTC.